This T cell receptor (beta chain) was profiled in a study of PD-1 blockade in classical Hodgkin lymphoma. Data came from immunoSEQ multiplex PCR; TCRdb stores just in-frame clones and leaves some out. The table lists over 50,000 clones, around 85% of them singletons. Patients all relapsed after autologous stem cell transplantation, and there was variation in brentuximab vedotin exposure. This CDR3 is built from 13 residues. Per the germline V gene, CDR1 is SGHTA and CDR2 is FQGNSA. Trimming stripped 3 bases from V and 1 base from J, with 6 bases between. This TCR was sampled from a human donor with classical Hodgkin lymphoma. The chain employs TRBV7-2 and TRBJ1-1; no definite D call. Source: peripheral blood mononuclear cells (PBMCs), taken at baseline. CDR3 nucleotide sequence: TGTGCCAGCAGCTTCGTCGGGAACACTGAAGCTTTCTTT. It is translated as CASSFVGNTEAFF. Filled out from reference TRBV7-2 and TRBJ1-1, the complete variable domain reads GAGVSQSPSNKVTEKGKDVELRCDPISGHTALYWYRQSLGQGLEFLIYFQGNSAPDKSGLPSDRFSAERTGGSVSTLTIQRTQQEDSAVYLCASSFVGNTEAFFGQGTRLTVV.